A single TCR beta chain is shown here with its context. Its antigen remains unidentified. These data originate in a study of T cells expressing NK-cell markers. As for the study in general: It was sorted CD3+CD56-NKG2C+, CD3+CD56+NKG2C- and CD3+CD56+NKG2C+ T cells that provided the TCR beta repertoires. General observations from the study: Whether expanded NKG2C+ T cell clones were HCMV specific stayed uncertain.

CDR3 size: 14 residues. Germline V gene data show CDR1 as DFQATT and CDR2 as SNEGSKA (reference sequence). TCRdb reworked the 5' RACE reads into one entry per CDR3 protein, no DNA. The sample totals about 160,000 distinct CDR3 sequences; its top ten clones hold around 20%. This chain joins TRBV20-1 and TRBJ2-3; no DNA is available, so the TRBD1 call from TCRdb remains unchecked. The sample consisted of blood T cells: a sorted CD56 or NKG2C T cell subset, CD4+ or CD8+ T cells, or bulk PBMC T cells (not recorded which). The receptor's source is a woman between 18 and 75 years old in good health. The chain's CDR3 is CSARPTGRADTQYF.